This entry concerns a single T cell receptor beta chain. V was shortened by 7 bases and J by 9 bases, with 16 bases between the two germline ends. The CDR3 loop spans 14 amino acids. CDR1 is LNHDA, CDR2 SQIVND, per germline (reference sequence). The sample comes from a study of T cell changes during pregnancy in multiple sclerosis. The repertoire was sequenced with immunoSEQ multiplex PCR; TCRdb's copy has only in-frame clones and lacks some. The sample lists around 12,000 clones, more than 70% occurring once. The specimen was CD8+ T cells from peripheral blood mononuclear cells, collected in the first trimester of pregnancy. The receptor's source is a female donor with multiple sclerosis, enrolled in a pregnancy study. The V and J genes are TRBV19 and TRBJ1-6; the D gene is possibly TRBD1 (5 bases). CDR3 sequence (DNA): TGTGCCAGTACTGCGGGACTGTGGGGTTCACCCCTCCACTTT. Protein: CASTAGLWGSPLHF.